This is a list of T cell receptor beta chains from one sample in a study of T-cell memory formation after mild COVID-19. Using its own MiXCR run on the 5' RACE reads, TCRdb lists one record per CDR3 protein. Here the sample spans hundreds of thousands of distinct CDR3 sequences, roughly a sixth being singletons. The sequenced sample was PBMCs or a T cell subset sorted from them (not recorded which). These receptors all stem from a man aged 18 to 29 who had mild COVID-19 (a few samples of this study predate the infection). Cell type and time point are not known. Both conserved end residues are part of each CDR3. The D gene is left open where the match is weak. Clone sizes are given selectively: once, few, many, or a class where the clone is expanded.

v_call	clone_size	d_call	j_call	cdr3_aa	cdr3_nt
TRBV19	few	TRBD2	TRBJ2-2	CASSMPAGGTGELFF	TGTGCCAGTAGTATGCCGGCGGGGGGTACCGGGGAGCTGTTTTTT
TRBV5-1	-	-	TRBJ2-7	CASSPQDTAEQYF	TGCGCCAGCAGCCCTCAGGACACTGCTGAGCAGTACTTC
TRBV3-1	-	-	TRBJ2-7	CASSQRNTEQYF	TGTGCCAGCAGCCAACGGAACACCGAGCAGTACTTC
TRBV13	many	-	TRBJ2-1	CASSLRTASYNEQFF	TGTGCCAGCAGCCTTAGAACAGCATCCTACAATGAGCAGTTCTTC
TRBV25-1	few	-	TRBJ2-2	CASRDTNTGELFF	TGTGCCAGCAGGGACACTAACACCGGGGAGCTGTTTTTT
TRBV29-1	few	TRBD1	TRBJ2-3	CSQSPGQSTDTQYF	TGCAGCCAATCCCCGGGACAGAGCACAGATACGCAGTATTTT
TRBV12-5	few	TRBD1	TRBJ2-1	CASGQGATNEQFF	TGTGCTAGTGGGCAGGGGGCGACGAATGAGCAGTTCTTC
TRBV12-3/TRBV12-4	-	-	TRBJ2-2	CASSPGSLGTGELFF	TGTGCCAGCAGTCCCGGCTCCCTGGGAACCGGGGAGCTGTTTTTT
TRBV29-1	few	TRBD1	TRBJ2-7	CSVTGANAYEQYF	TGCAGCGTCACAGGGGCCAATGCCTACGAGCAGTACTTC
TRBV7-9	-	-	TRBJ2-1	CASSFTRGSTYNEQFF	TGTGCCAGCAGCTTTACTCGTGGGTCGACCTACAATGAGCAGTTCTTC
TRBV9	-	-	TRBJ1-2	CASSRTDLNYGYTF	TGTGCCAGCAGTAGGACAGACCTAAACTATGGCTACACCTTC
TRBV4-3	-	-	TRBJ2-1	CASSQGHPNEQFF	TGCGCCAGCAGCCAGGGACACCCTAATGAGCAGTTCTTC
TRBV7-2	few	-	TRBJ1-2	CASSWGPMRLGAYGYTF	TGTGCCAGCAGCTGGGGACCGATGCGCCTAGGGGCTTATGGCTACACCTTC
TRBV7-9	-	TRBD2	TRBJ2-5	CASSSLAGGRWEETQYF	TGTGCCAGCAGCTCGCTAGCGGGGGGGCGATGGGAAGAGACCCAGTACTTC
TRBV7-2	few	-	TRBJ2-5	CASSFFLTGETQYF	TGTGCCAGCAGCTTTTTCCTTACTGGGGAGACCCAGTACTTC
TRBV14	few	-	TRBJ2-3	CASATAEETQYF	TGTGCCAGCGCCACAGCGGAGGAAACGCAGTATTTT
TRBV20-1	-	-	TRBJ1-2	CSAPTSVFKNTF	TGCAGTGCTCCGACCTCTGTCTTTAAGAACACCTTC
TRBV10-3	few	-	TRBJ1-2	CAISDNGRYGYTF	TGTGCCATCAGTGACAACGGTCGGTATGGCTACACCTTC
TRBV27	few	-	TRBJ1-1	CASSLSGGLNTEAFF	TGTGCCAGCAGTTTATCTGGAGGCCTGAACACTGAAGCTTTCTTT
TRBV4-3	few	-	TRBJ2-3	CASSPEWGAGDTQYF	TGCGCCAGCAGCCCAGAATGGGGGGCCGGAGATACGCAGTATTTT
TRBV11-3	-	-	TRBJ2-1	CASSLEGTYYNEQFF	TGTGCCAGCAGCTTAGAGGGGACTTATTACAATGAGCAGTTCTTC
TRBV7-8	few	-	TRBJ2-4	CASSSRQALAKNIQYF	TGTGCCAGCAGCTCCCGACAGGCGCTAGCCAAAAACATTCAGTACTTC
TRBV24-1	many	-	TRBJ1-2	CATSDLDSRYGYTF	TGTGCCACCAGTGATCTCGACAGTCGCTATGGCTACACCTTC
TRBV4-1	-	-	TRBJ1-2	CASSQEGYYGYTF	TGCGCCAGCAGCCAGGAGGGGTACTATGGCTACACCTTC
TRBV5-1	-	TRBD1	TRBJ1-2	CASSLEPRIQGDFYGYTF	TGCGCCAGCAGCTTGGAACCTCGGATTCAGGGGGATTTCTATGGCTACACCTTC
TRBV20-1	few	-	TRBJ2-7	CSAPPPGRSSYEQYF	TGCAGTGCTCCCCCTCCGGGACGCAGCTCCTACGAGCAGTACTTC
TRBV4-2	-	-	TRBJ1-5	CASSQPAGGGGPQHF	TGTGCCAGCAGCCAACCCGCCGGGGGGGGTGGGCCCCAGCATTTT
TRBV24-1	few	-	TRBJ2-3	CATSEGRPTDTQYF	TGTGCCACCAGTGAGGGCAGACCCACAGATACGCAGTATTTT
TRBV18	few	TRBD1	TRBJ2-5	CASSLQGSGETQYF	TGTGCCAGCTCACTACAGGGGTCCGGAGAGACCCAGTACTTC
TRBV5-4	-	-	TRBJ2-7	CASSCPGRRVFCEQYF	TGTGCCAGCAGCTGCCCAGGGCGCCGAGTATTTTGCGAGCAGTACTTC
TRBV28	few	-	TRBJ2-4	CASSSQIGPVRNIQYF	TGTGCCAGCAGTTCCCAGATCGGCCCGGTTAGGAACATTCAGTACTTC
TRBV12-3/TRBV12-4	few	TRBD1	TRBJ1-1	CASSPEAGGLAEAFF	TGTGCCAGCAGCCCAGAGGCAGGGGGTCTCGCTGAAGCTTTCTTT
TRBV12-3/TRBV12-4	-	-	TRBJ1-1	CASSPGGYEAFF	TGTGCCAGCAGCCCGGGAGGGTATGAAGCTTTCTTT
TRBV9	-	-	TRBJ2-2	CASSVASGHITGELFF	TGTGCCAGCAGCGTAGCTTCCGGACACATCACCGGGGAGCTGTTTTTT
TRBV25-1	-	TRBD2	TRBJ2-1	CASSEFAGGWYNEQFF	TGTGCCAGCAGTGAATTTGCGGGAGGGTGGTACAATGAGCAGTTCTTC
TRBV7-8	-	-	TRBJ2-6	CASSLERGSGANVLTF	TGTGCCAGCAGCTTAGAAAGGGGCTCTGGGGCCAACGTCCTGACTTTC
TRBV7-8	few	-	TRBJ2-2	CASSLRGGQQGAGELFF	TGTGCCAGCAGCCTCCGTGGGGGTCAGCAGGGTGCCGGGGAGCTGTTTTTT
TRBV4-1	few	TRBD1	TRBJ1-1	CASSQEGGRAAFF	TGCGCCAGCAGCCAAGAAGGGGGCAGGGCAGCTTTCTTT
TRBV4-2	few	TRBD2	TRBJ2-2	CASSPSGGLSGELFF	TGTGCCAGCAGCCCTAGCGGGGGCCTCAGCGGGGAGCTGTTTTTT
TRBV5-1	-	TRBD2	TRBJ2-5	CASRTSGGTYQETQYF	TGCGCCAGCAGGACTAGCGGGGGGACGTACCAAGAGACCCAGTACTTC